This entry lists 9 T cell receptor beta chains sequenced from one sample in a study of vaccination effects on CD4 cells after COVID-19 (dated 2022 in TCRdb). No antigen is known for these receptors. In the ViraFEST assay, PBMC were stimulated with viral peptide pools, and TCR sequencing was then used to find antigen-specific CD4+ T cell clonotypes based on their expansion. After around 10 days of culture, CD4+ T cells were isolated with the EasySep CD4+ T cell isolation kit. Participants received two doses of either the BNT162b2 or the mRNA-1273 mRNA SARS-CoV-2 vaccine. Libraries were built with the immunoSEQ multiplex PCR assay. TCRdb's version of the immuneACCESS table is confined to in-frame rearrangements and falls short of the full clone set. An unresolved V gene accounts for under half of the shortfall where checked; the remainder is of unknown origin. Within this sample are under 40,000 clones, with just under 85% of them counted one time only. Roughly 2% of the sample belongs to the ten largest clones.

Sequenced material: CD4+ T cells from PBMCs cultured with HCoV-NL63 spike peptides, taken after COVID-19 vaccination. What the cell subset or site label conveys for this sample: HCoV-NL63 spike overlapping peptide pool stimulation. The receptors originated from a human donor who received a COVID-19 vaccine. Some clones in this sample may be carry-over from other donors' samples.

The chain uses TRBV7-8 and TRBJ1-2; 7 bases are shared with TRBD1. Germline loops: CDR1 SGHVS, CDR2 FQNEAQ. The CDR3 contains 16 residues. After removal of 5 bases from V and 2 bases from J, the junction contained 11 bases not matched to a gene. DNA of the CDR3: TGTGCCAGCAGCCCGCGACGACAGGGAATAAACTATGGCTACACCTTC. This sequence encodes CASSPRRQGINYGYTF.

This chain's CDR3 is CASSAGDLGQNEKLFF. For the CDR3, the DNA is TGTGCCAGCAGCGCCGGGGATCTCGGGCAGAATGAAAAACTGTTTTTT. The chain has TRBV7-9 and TRBJ1-4, with D unclear. The CDR3 extends over 16 amino acids. Between the trimmed V and J ends, which lost 5 bases and 5 bases, there was a span of 18 bases. The germline V gene encodes CDR1 SEHNR and CDR2 FQNEAQ (reference sequence).

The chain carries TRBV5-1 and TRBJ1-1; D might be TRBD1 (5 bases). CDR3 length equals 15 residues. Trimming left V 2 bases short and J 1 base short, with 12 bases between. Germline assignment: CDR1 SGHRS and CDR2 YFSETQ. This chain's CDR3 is CASSFAGIGNTEAFF. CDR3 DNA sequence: TGCGCCAGCAGCTTCGCAGGGATCGGGAACACTGAAGCTTTCTTT.

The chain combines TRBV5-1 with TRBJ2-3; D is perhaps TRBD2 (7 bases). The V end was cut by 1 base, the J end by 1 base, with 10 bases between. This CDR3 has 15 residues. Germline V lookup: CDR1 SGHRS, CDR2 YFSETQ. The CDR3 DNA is TGCGCCAGCAGCTTGATGGGGGGGCGCACAGATACGCAGTATTTT. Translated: CASSLMGGRTDTQYF.

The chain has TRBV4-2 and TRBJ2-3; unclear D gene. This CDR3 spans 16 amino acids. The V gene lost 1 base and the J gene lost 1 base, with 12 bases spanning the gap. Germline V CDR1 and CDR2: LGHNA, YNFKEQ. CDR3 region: CASSQGTGLRTDTQYF. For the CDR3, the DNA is TGTGCCAGCAGCCAAGGAACGGGCCTTCGCACAGATACGCAGTATTTT.

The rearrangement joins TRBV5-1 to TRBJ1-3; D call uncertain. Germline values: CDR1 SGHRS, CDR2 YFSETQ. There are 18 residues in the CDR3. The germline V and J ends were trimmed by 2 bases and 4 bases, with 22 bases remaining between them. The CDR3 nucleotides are TGCGCCAGCAGCTTCCCCCCGAAGTGGGAAGGTTCCGGAAACACCATATATTTT. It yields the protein CASSFPPKWEGSGNTIYF.

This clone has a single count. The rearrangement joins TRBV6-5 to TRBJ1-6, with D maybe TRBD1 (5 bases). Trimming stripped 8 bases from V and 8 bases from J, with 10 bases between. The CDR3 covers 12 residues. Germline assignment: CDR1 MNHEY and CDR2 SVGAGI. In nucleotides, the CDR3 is TGTGCCAGCGGGGACGTTGATTCACCCCTCCACTTT. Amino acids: CASGDVDSPLHF.

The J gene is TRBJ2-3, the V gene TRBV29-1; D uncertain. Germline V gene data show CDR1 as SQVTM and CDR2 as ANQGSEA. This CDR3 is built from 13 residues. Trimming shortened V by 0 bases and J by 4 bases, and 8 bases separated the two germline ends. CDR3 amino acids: CSVEEVRADTQYF. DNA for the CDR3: TGCAGCGTTGAAGAGGTTAGAGCAGATACGCAGTATTTT.

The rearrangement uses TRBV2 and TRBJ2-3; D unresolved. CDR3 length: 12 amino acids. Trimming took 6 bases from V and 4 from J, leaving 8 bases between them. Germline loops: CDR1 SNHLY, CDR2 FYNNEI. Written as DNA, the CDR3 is TGTGCCAGCAGGATCGAAGCAGATACGCAGTATTTT. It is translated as CASRIEADTQYF.